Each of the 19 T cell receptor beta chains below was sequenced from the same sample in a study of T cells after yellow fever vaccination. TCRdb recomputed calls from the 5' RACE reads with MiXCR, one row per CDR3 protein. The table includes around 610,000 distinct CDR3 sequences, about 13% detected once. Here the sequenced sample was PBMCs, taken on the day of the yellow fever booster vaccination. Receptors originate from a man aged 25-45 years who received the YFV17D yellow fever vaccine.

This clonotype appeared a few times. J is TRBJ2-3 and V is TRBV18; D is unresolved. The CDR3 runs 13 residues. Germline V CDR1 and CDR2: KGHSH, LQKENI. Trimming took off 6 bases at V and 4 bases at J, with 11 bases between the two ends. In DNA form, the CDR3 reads TGTGCCAGCTCCGTATACGTCCCAGATACGCAGTATTTT. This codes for CASSVYVPDTQYF.

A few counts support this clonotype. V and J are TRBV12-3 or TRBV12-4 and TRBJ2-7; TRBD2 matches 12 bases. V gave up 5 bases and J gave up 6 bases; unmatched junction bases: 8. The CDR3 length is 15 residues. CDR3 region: CASSPRGTSGPEQYF. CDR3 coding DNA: TGTGCCAGCAGTCCGCGGGGGACTAGCGGGCCCGAGCAGTACTTC.

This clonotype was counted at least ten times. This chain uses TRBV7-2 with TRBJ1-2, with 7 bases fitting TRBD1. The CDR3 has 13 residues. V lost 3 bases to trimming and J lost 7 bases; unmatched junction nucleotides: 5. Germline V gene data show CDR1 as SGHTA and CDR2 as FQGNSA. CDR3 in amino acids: CASSLVGGGGYTF. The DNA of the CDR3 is TGTGCCAGCAGCTTGGTAGGGGGCGGTGGCTACACCTTC.

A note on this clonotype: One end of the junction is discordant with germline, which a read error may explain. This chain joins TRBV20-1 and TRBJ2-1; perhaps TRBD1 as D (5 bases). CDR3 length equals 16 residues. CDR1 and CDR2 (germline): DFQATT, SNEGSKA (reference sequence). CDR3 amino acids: CCARDQGIRSYNEQFF. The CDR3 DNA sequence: TGCTGTGCTAGAGATCAGGGCATTAGGTCCTACAATGAGCAGTTCTTC.

CDR3 amino acids: CASRRPDFRLTDTQYF. The CDR3 nucleotides are TGTGCCAGCAGAAGACCGGACTTCCGACTCACAGATACGCAGTATTTT. This chain connects TRBV6-2 or TRBV6-3 to TRBJ2-3; the D gene is possibly TRBD2 (5 bases). CDR1 and CDR2 from the germline V gene are MNHEY and SVGEGT. The CDR3 covers 16 residues. Trimming took off 6 bases at V and 2 bases at J, with 18 bases between the two ends.

For the CDR3, the DNA is TGTGCCATCAGCGGACAGGGGGAGCCGGATCAGCCCCAGCATTTT. Encoded protein: CAISGQGEPDQPQHF. The J gene is TRBJ1-5, the V gene TRBV10-3; 10 nucleotides line up with TRBD1. The CDR3 totals 15 residues. The germline V gene has CDR1 ENHRY and CDR2 SYGVKD. After removal of 6 bases from V and 5 bases from J, the junction contained 7 bases not matched to a gene.

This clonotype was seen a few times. CDR3 nucleotides: TGCAGTGCTAGAGCGACTCCGGGACTAGCGGGAGGGCCGGGAGAGACCCAGTACTTC. Translated, it gives CSARATPGLAGGPGETQYF. The chain employs TRBV20-1 and TRBJ2-5, with TRBD2 matching over 16 bases. Trimming removed 1 base from V and 4 bases from J; junction bases left unmatched: 12. Germline V gives CDR1 DFQATT, CDR2 SNEGSKA (reference sequence). The CDR3 loop spans 19 amino acids.

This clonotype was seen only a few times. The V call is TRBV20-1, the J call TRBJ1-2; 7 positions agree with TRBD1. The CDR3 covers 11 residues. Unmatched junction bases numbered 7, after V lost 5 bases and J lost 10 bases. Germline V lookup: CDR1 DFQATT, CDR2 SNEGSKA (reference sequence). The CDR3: CSAPTDRVYTF. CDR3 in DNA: TGCAGTGCTCCTACCGACAGGGTCTACACCTTC.

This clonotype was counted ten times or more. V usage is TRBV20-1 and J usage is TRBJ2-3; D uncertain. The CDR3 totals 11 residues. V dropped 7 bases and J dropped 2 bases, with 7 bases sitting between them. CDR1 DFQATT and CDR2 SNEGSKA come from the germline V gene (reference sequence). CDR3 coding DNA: TGCAGTGTCAGAATCACAGATACGCAGTATTTT. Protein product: CSVRITDTQYF.

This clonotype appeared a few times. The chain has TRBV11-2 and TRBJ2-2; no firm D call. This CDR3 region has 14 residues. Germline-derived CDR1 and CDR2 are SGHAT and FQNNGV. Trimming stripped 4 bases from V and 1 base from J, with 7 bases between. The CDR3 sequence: CASSSQLNTGELFF. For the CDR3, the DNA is TGTGCCAGCAGCTCCCAACTGAACACCGGGGAGCTGTTTTTT.

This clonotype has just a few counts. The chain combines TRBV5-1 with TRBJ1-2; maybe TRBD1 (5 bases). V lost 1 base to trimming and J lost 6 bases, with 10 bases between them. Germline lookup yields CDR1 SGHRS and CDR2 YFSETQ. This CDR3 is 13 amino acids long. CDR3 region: CASSLWQGDGYTF. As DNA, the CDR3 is TGCGCCAGCAGCTTGTGGCAGGGAGATGGCTACACCTTC.

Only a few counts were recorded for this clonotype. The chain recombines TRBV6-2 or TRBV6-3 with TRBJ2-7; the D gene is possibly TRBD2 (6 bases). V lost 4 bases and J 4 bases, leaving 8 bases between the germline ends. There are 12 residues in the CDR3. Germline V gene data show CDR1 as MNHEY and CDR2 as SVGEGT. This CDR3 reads CASSWRGYEQYF. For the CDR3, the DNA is TGTGCCAGCAGTTGGAGGGGATACGAGCAGTACTTC.

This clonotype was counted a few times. CDR3 region: CASSFGQGLGPYNEQFF. The CDR3 DNA reads as TGTGCCAGCAGTTTCGGACAGGGACTAGGCCCTTACAATGAGCAGTTCTTC. The chain is built from TRBV12-3 or TRBV12-4 and TRBJ2-1; D could derive from TRBD1 or TRBD2 (8 bases each). This CDR3 has 17 residues. With 3 bases removed from V and 4 bases from J, the gap between germline ends came to 19 bases.

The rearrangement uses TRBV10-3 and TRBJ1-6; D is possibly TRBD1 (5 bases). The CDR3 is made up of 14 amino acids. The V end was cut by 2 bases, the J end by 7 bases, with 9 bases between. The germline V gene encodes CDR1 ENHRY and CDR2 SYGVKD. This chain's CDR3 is CAISEGQGNSPLHF. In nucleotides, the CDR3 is TGTGCCATCAGTGAGGGGCAGGGAAATTCACCCCTCCACTTT.

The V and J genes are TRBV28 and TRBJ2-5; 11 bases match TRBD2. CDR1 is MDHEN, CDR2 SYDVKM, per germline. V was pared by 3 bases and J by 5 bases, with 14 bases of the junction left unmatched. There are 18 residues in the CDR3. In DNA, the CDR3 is TGTGCCAGCAGTTTGGCCGGGAATGGACTAGCGGGTACGGAGACCCAGTACTTC. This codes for CASSLAGNGLAGTETQYF.

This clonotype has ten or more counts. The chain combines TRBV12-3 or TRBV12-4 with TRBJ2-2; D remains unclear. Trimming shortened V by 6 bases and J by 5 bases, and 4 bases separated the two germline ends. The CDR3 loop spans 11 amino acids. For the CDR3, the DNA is TGTGCCAGCAGCATTACCGGGGAGCTGTTTTTT. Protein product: CASSITGELFF.

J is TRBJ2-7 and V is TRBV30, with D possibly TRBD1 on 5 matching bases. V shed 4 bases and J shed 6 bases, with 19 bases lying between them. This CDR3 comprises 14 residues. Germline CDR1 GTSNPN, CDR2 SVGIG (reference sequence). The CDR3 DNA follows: TGTGCCTGGACTGGGGCAATATTGGGCGGCGAGCAGTACTTC. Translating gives CAWTGAILGGEQYF.

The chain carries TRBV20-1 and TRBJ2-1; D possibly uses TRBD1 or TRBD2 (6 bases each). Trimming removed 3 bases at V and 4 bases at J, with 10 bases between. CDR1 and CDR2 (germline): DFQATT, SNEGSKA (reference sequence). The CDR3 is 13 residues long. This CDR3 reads CSASGGRYNEQFF. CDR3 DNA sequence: TGCAGTGCTAGCGGGGGCCGATACAATGAGCAGTTCTTC.

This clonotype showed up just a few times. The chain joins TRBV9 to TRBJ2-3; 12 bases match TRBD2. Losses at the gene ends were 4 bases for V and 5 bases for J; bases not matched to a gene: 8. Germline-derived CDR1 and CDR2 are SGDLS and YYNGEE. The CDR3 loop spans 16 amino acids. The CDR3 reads CASSPTGLAGLDTQYF. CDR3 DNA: TGTGCCAGCAGCCCAACGGGACTAGCGGGCTTAGATACGCAGTATTTT.